Listed here are 32 T cell receptor beta chains from one sample, sequenced in a study of cytomegalovirus exposure and HLA in healthy donors. The PCR made use of 60 Vbeta and 13 Jbeta primers. The method was immunoSEQ multiplex PCR; TCRdb's version includes in-frame clones alone and lacks a portion of them. The repertoire includes some 38,000 clones, 45% to 55% of them detected once, and around 6.2% sits in the top ten. The sequencing sample was made of PBMCs. These receptors were obtained from a woman between 40 and 55 years old in good health and CMV-seropositive.

This clone appeared once. The chain is built from TRBV27 and TRBJ1-1, with TRBD1 as a possible D gene (6 bases). V was shortened by 7 bases and J by 2 bases, with 17 bases between the two germline ends. The germline CDR1 and CDR2 sequences are MNHEY and SMNVEV (reference sequence). The CDR3 runs to 15 residues. The CDR3 nucleotides read TGTGCCAGCAACCCTTGGGGGCTAAGCAACACTGAAGCTTTCTTT. The encoded protein is CASNPWGLSNTEAFF.

The chain links TRBV28 to TRBJ1-2; 7 nucleotides match TRBD1. CDR1 is MDHEN, CDR2 SYDVKM, per germline. This CDR3 contains 16 residues. With 5 bases clipped from V and 0 bases from J, the junction kept 9 bases outside the gene matches. This chain's CDR3 is CASSNIDRAPNYGYTF. The CDR3 DNA sequence: TGTGCCAGCAGTAACATAGACAGGGCCCCTAACTATGGCTACACCTTC.

This clone has a handful of counts. The chain combines TRBV30 with TRBJ1-2; D is uncertain. The CDR3 contains 13 residues. The germline V gene encodes CDR1 GTSNPN and CDR2 SVGIG (reference sequence). V lost 3 bases to trimming and J lost 4 bases, with 12 bases between them. CDR3 in amino acids: CAWRQRNPYGYTF. In DNA, the CDR3 is TGTGCCTGGAGACAGAGAAACCCCTATGGCTACACCTTC.

This rearrangement joins TRBV9 to TRBJ2-7; 13 bases map to TRBD2. Germline V gene lookup returns CDR1 SGDLS and CDR2 YYNGEE. With 3 bases clipped from V and 3 bases from J, the junction kept 3 bases outside the gene matches. The CDR3 is made up of 15 amino acids. The CDR3 loop reads CASSAGLAGDYEQYF. CDR3 nucleotides: TGTGCCAGCAGCGCCGGACTAGCGGGGGACTACGAGCAGTACTTC.

The J gene is TRBJ1-4, the V gene TRBV6-5; D gene uncertain. The CDR3 is 15 residues long. V lost 2 bases and J lost 5, with 12 bases in between. Germline CDR1 MNHEY, CDR2 SVGAGI. CDR3 nucleotide sequence: TGTGCCAGCAGTTACGTGACTGGAAGGAATGAAAAACTGTTTTTT. It yields the protein CASSYVTGRNEKLFF.

The chain recombines TRBV9 with TRBJ1-5, with TRBD1 as a possible D gene (5 bases). The germline CDR1 and CDR2 sequences are SGDLS and YYNGEE. Trimming took 3 bases from V and 1 from J, leaving 11 bases between them. CDR3 length equals 15 residues. The chain's CDR3 is CASSAKGASNQPQHF. CDR3 sequence (DNA): TGTGCCAGCAGCGCCAAAGGGGCCAGCAATCAGCCCCAGCATTTT.

This clone appeared a few times. Written as DNA, the CDR3 is TGTGCCAGCAGCTTGTGGGGGACAGGAGCCCGAAAACTGTTTTTT. It yields the protein CASSLWGTGARKLFF. V usage is TRBV7-9 and J usage is TRBJ1-4, with 8 bases matching TRBD1. CDR3 length: 15 residues. V lost 3 bases, J lost 10 bases, and 10 bases stayed unmatched. Germline-derived CDR1 and CDR2 are SEHNR and FQNEAQ (reference sequence).

The chain is built from TRBV6-4 and TRBJ1-2, with 10 bases identical to TRBD1. V lost 6 bases to trimming and J lost 6 bases; unmatched junction nucleotides: 4. The CDR3 totals 13 residues. The V gene's germline CDR1 is MRHNA and CDR2 SNTAGT. The chain's CDR3 is CASRRTGGDGYTF. CDR3 in DNA: TGTGCCAGCAGGCGGACAGGGGGTGATGGCTACACCTTC.

The chain joins TRBV5-8 to TRBJ1-5, with D hard to call. V was pared by 0 bases and J by 6 bases, with 13 bases between. CDR1 is SGHTS and CDR2 is YDEGEE in the germline V gene. The CDR3 sequence is 15 residues long. The CDR3 loop is CASSLAGFGRQPQHF. CDR3 sequence (DNA): TGTGCCAGCAGCTTGGCTGGGTTTGGGCGTCAGCCCCAGCATTTT.

This chain joins TRBV5-6 and TRBJ1-2; D gene unclear. CDR3 length: 16 amino acids. The V end was cut by 3 bases, the J end by 4 bases, with 19 bases between. Germline loops: CDR1 SGHDT, CDR2 YYEEEE. The CDR3 coding sequence is TGTGCCAGCAGCTCTAATCGACTGGCGCTAAGCTATGGCTACACCTTC. This encodes CASSSNRLALSYGYTF.

This clone has only a few counts. The chain recombines TRBV28 with TRBJ1-6; 7 bases agree with TRBD1. Germline CDR1 and CDR2: MDHEN and SYDVKM. Trimming at V came to 6 bases and at J to 8 bases, leaving 4 bases not matched to a gene. The CDR3 extends over 13 amino acids. CDR3 nucleotide sequence: TGTGCCAGCAGGAATGACAGGGATTCACCCCTCCACTTT. Translating gives CASRNDRDSPLHF.

The chain couples TRBV9 to TRBJ1-6, with a weak D call TRBD1 (6 bases). The CDR3 length is 15 residues. V lost 0 bases, J lost 10 bases, and 14 bases lay in between. The germline gives CDR1 SGDLS, CDR2 YYNGEE. CDR3 protein: CASSVEGHRDSPLHF. The CDR3 nucleotides read TGTGCCAGCAGCGTAGAGGGTCACAGGGACTCACCCCTCCACTTT.

The V and J genes are TRBV19 and TRBJ2-7; the match to TRBD2 covers 8 bases. From germline, CDR1 is LNHDA and CDR2 SQIVND (reference sequence). The ends lost 6 bases at V and 2 bases at J; junction bases unmatched: 6. This CDR3 is 14 amino acids long. CDR3 DNA: TGTGCCAGTAGCGTCGGACTAGCTGCCTACGAGCAGTACTTC. Protein sequence: CASSVGLAAYEQYF.

The chain carries TRBV7-2 and TRBJ2-7, with D possibly matching TRBD1 (5 bases). Per germline, CDR1 SGHTA and CDR2 FQGNSA. This CDR3 comprises 14 residues. V lost 1 base and J lost 2, with 9 bases in between. The CDR3 DNA sequence: TGTGCCAGCAGCTTAGACGCCAGGGCCTACGAGCAGTACTTC. Its protein is CASSLDARAYEQYF.

In this sample, this clone turned up once. The genes are TRBV27 and TRBJ2-7; no firm D call. Between the trimmed V and J ends, which lost 8 bases and 1 base, there was a span of 12 bases. Germline V gene data show CDR1 as MNHEY and CDR2 as SMNVEV (reference sequence). The CDR3 covers 13 residues. The CDR3 DNA sequence: TGTGCCAGCTCGCCGGGTTCGTCCTACGAGCAGTACTTC. It translates to CASSPGSSYEQYF.

V usage is TRBV30 and J usage is TRBJ2-7; 9 bases line up with TRBD1. This CDR3 region has 14 residues. J gave up 7 bases and V 3 bases, and 10 bases lay outside the gene matches. Germline V gives CDR1 GTSNPN, CDR2 SVGIG (reference sequence). Here the CDR3 DNA reads TGTGCCTGGAGCTGGCCGGGACAGGGTCGGGAGCAGTACTTC. It encodes CAWSWPGQGREQYF.

The chain joins TRBV14 to TRBJ2-7; the match to TRBD1 covers 7 bases. The CDR3 extends over 15 amino acids. V shed 5 bases, J shed 2 bases, and the junction held 9 bases outside the gene matches. CDR1 is SGHDN and CDR2 is FVKESK in the germline V gene. CDR3 protein: CASSGDRGRPYEQYF. The CDR3 DNA reads as TGTGCCAGCAGCGGTGATAGGGGGCGCCCCTACGAGCAGTACTTC.

The genes are TRBV2 and TRBJ2-1; 12 nucleotides agree with TRBD2. Losses at the gene ends were 10 bases for V and 8 bases for J; bases not matched to a gene: 18. The CDR3 contains 17 residues. Per germline, CDR1 SNHLY and CDR2 FYNNEI. CDR3 loop: CATQIGLAGGISYEQFF. For the CDR3, the DNA is TGTGCCACCCAGATTGGGCTAGCGGGGGGGATTTCGTATGAGCAGTTCTTC.

This clone has more than one count but fewer than ten. This sequence joins TRBV7-9 and TRBJ1-5; weak D call: TRBD1 (6 bases). Deletions cut 1 base from V and 3 bases from J, with 7 bases between. The CDR3 spans 14 residues. Germline CDR1 reads SEHNR; CDR2 reads FQNEAQ (reference sequence). The CDR3 sequence is CASSLGTANQPQHF. The CDR3 nucleotides are TGTGCCAGCAGCTTAGGGACAGCCAATCAGCCCCAGCATTTT.

The genes are TRBV11-3 and TRBJ2-7, with TRBD1 identical over 12 bases. The CDR3 spans 15 residues. The germline V gene encodes CDR1 SGHNT and CDR2 YENEEA. V lost 2 bases to trimming and J lost 7 bases; unmatched junction nucleotides: 6. The CDR3 DNA is TGTGCCAGCAGCTTATCTGGGACAGGGGGCTTTGAGCAGTACTTC. The encoded protein is CASSLSGTGGFEQYF.

CDR3 loop: CASSQDQRQGTEAFF. The CDR3 nucleotides read TGCGCCAGCAGCCAAGACCAACGACAGGGCACTGAAGCTTTCTTT. This chain uses TRBV4-1 with TRBJ1-1; TRBD1 aligns across 7 bases. V trimming: 0 bases; J trimming: 4 bases; junction bases outside the gene matches: 5. The germline V gene has CDR1 MGHRA and CDR2 YSYEKL. The CDR3 runs 15 residues.

The chain carries TRBV12-5 and TRBJ2-5; the match to TRBD2 covers 8 bases. J was trimmed by 5 bases and V by 7 bases; bases with no gene match: 9. From germline, CDR1 is LGHNT and CDR2 FRNRAP. The CDR3 length is 14 residues. CDR3 in amino acids: CASALGGGDETQYF. Here the CDR3 DNA reads TGTGCTAGTGCCCTCGGGGGGGGCGATGAGACCCAGTACTTC.

The gene calls are TRBV19 and TRBJ1-1; D not resolved. Germline assignment: CDR1 LNHDA and CDR2 SQIVND (reference sequence). Deletions cut 0 bases from V and 6 bases from J, with 8 bases between. This CDR3 has 13 residues. The CDR3 sequence is CASSIDLNAEAFF. CDR3 nucleotide sequence: TGTGCCAGTAGTATAGATCTAAACGCTGAAGCTTTCTTT.

V and J are TRBV7-2 and TRBJ1-3, with 7 bases aligning to TRBD1. V lost 1 base, J lost 9 bases, and 3 bases stayed unmatched. CDR1 is SGHTA and CDR2 is FQGNSA in the germline V gene. The CDR3 length is 13 residues. The CDR3 sequence: CASSLGDSFTIYF. CDR3 nucleotide sequence: TGTGCCAGCAGCTTAGGGGACAGCTTCACCATATATTTT. Combining the CDR3 with reference TRBV7-2 and TRBJ1-3 gives the whole variable domain GAGVSQSPSNKVTEKGKDVELRCDPISGHTALYWYRQSLGQGLEFLIYFQGNSAPDKSGLPSDRFSAERTGGSVSTLTIQRTQQEDSAVYLCASSLGDSFTIYFGEGSWLTVV.

This clone has a handful of counts. The chain couples TRBV7-8 to TRBJ2-7, with a tentative D call TRBD1 (6 bases). V was pared by 5 bases and J by 6 bases, with 17 bases between. This CDR3 comprises 14 residues. Per germline, CDR1 SGHVS and CDR2 FQNEAQ. The CDR3 sequence is CASSSSRGRGEQYF. The CDR3 DNA is TGTGCCAGCAGCAGTAGCAGGGGCCGGGGCGAGCAGTACTTC.

The sample holds a few counts of this clone. The chain employs TRBV7-2 and TRBJ2-6, with 11 positions matching TRBD1. CDR3 length: 18 amino acids. Germline V gene sequence: CDR1 SGHTA, CDR2 FQGNSA. Unmatched junction bases numbered 4, after V lost 3 bases and J lost 0 bases. CDR3 sequence reads: CASSLRGTGGSGANVLTF. DNA of the CDR3: TGTGCCAGCAGCTTGAGGGGGACAGGGGGCTCTGGGGCCAACGTCCTGACTTTC.

The V call is TRBV28, the J call TRBJ1-5; D gene ambiguous. The CDR3 covers 12 residues. Germline-derived CDR1 and CDR2 are MDHEN and SYDVKM. Deletions cut 7 bases from V and 5 bases from J, with 9 bases between. DNA of the CDR3: TGTGCCAGCAACTCCATGGATCAGCCCCAGCATTTT. It codes for CASNSMDQPQHF.

V gene TRBV5-1 combines with J gene TRBJ2-5; TRBD2 matches 10 bases. The junction had 4 bases not matched to a gene; V was cut back by 0 bases and J by 5 bases. Germline values: CDR1 SGHRS, CDR2 YFSETQ. This CDR3 is 15 amino acids long. The CDR3 loop is CASSLVGTSEETQYF. CDR3 DNA: TGCGCCAGCAGCTTGGTGGGGACTAGCGAGGAGACCCAGTACTTC.

The chain combines TRBV4-1 with TRBJ2-2, with 7 bases identical to TRBD1. This CDR3 region has 17 residues. Germline assignment: CDR1 MGHRA and CDR2 YSYEKL. V lost 6 bases and J lost 1; bases outside the gene matches: 11. The CDR3 reads CASRHLVGGQNTGELFF. Written as DNA, the CDR3 is TGCGCCAGCAGACACCTCGTAGGGGGCCAGAACACCGGGGAGCTGTTTTTT.

This clone has only a few counts. This chain joins TRBV7-2 and TRBJ2-2; 10 bases agree with TRBD1. The length of the CDR3 is 16 residues. V was pared by 3 bases and J by 6 bases, with 7 bases of the junction left unmatched. Germline assignment: CDR1 SGHTA and CDR2 FQGNSA. CDR3 coding DNA: TGTGCCAGCAGCTTGGTTGGGACAGGGGAATCCGGGGAGCTGTTTTTT. Translation gives CASSLVGTGESGELFF.

This clone was picked up a small number of times. The chain combines TRBV5-6 with TRBJ2-2, with 7 bases aligning to TRBD1. V gave up 2 bases and J gave up 4 bases; unmatched junction bases: 2. CDR1 and CDR2 (germline): SGHDT, YYEEEE. The CDR3 runs to 14 residues. CDR3 bases: TGTGCCAGCAGCTTACAGGGGAGCACCGGGGAGCTGTTTTTT. This gives the protein CASSLQGSTGELFF. Drawing the rest from reference TRBV5-6 and TRBJ2-2, the complete variable domain is DAGVTQSPTHLIKTRGQQVTLRCSPKSGHDTVSWYQQALGQGPQFIFQYYEEEERQRGNFPDRFSGHQFPNYSSELNVNALLLGDSALYLCASSLQGSTGELFFGEGSRLTVL.

The chain is built from TRBV11-2 and TRBJ1-2; the D gene is possibly TRBD1 (6 bases). The germline CDR1 and CDR2 sequences are SGHAT and FQNNGV. This CDR3 has 14 amino acids. Trimming left V 4 bases short and J 4 bases short, with 13 bases between. This CDR3 is CASSSLTGPYGYTF. The CDR3, as DNA: TGTGCCAGCAGCTCTTTGACAGGACCCTATGGCTACACCTTC.